The sequence of this T cell receptor (beta chain) was determined in a study of a mutant IDH1 vaccine in newly diagnosed glioma (dated by TCRdb to 2020 to 2022). Regarding the complete study: Vaccination started 4-6 weeks after radiotherapy alone, or was given together with temozolomide cycles in the groups whose treatment included chemotherapy. Of the 25 to 40 patients who were treated, approximately 62% were male and roughly 38% were female, and the mean age was roughly 40 years. Before enrollment, most patients had been given radiochemotherapy with temozolomide as standard therapy, while the rest had received either radiotherapy alone or temozolomide alone. Visit V12 was the week-35 safety follow-up and visit V13 was the week-47 end of study. Peripheral blood was drawn at six visits: V03 (baseline), V05, V07, V10, V12 and V13. Longitudinal TCRB deep sequencing was done for roughly 23 treated patients, wherever samples were available for exploratory analyses.

What this sample's time point label stands for: week 35, safety follow-up. Each vaccine dose, consisting of 300 ug of a 20-mer mutant IDH1 peptide in Montanide, was administered subcutaneously with topical imiquimod. Patients received eight vaccinations in weeks 1, 3, 5, 7, 11, 15, 19 and 23, corresponding to visits V03 through V10. All donors had newly diagnosed IDH1-mutant astrocytomas of WHO grade 3 or 4 that showed loss of nuclear ATRX. The samples were drawn from NOA16, a multicentre, single-arm, open-label phase I trial in Germany that tested a mutant IDH1 peptide vaccine in humans for the first time. Genomic DNA for TCRB sequencing was extracted from EDTA blood using the DNeasy Blood and Tissue Kit. Reading the germline V gene gives CDR1 SGHDT and CDR2 YYEEEE. The CDR3 numbers 16 residues from cysteine through phenylalanine. The retained sequence is limited to the CDR3, 48 bases, with the frame set at the first base. The germline V end is reduced by 4 bases and the J end by 4 bases; junction bases left unmatched: 8.

Receptor amplification or capture employed the immunoSEQ multiplex PCR assay. Rearranged TCR beta chain sequences were amplified using the hsTCRB Kit according to the manufacturer's protocol. TCRB libraries were sequenced on an Illumina MiSeq. The authors' pipeline ran thus. Demultiplexing, trimming and gene mapping were performed with the kit vendor's proprietary platform. Sourced from immuneACCESS, this table was stored by TCRdb with only in-frame sequences that have V and J called. A share of the clones is absent; for the studies checked, an unresolved V gene accounts for under half, and the remainder has no known explanation. The V and J calls and clone size are taken from that table; D and trimming were inferred from the DNA. The table for this sample lists around 44,000 clones; roughly three quarters of them were counted only once. Approximately 6.3% of the sample is held by the ten biggest clonotypes.

Details on this clone: Its binding antigen is unknown. Nothing much larger sits one base from this clone, and base qualities are not available.

What the authors observed across the whole study: It was noted by the authors that analyses of patient blood samples could not be reproduced owing to sample limitations. Selection of PBMC samples for TCRB deep sequencing was based on availability. Pseudoprogression seemed to be unrelated to changes in the top peripheral T cell clonotypes found by TCRB sequencing. Immune responses induced by the vaccine were seen in approximately 92% of patients across multiple MHC alleles.

The specimen comprised PBMCs, sampled from a glioma patient whose treatment included an IDH1 peptide vaccine. The chain uses TRBV5-6 and TRBJ1-2, with TRBD1 matching 12 junction bases. This TCR derives from a man aged 35 to 55 with glioma. The CDR3 reads CASSLGTGGVRYGYTF. In nucleotide form, the sequence is TGTGCCAGCAGCCTGGGGACAGGGGGCGTTCGCTATGGCTACACCTTC.